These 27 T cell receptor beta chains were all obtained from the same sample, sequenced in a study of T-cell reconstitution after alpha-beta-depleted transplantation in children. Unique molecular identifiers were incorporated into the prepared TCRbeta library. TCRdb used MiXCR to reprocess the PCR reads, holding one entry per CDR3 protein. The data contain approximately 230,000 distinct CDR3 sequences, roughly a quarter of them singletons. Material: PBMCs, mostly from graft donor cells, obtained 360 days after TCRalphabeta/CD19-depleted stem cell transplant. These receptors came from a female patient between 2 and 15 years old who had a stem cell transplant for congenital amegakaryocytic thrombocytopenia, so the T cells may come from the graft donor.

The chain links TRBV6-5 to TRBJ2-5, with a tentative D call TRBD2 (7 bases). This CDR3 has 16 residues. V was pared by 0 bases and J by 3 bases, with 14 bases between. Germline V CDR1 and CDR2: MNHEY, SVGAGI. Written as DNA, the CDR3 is TGTGCCAGCAGTTACTCGTTTGGGGGGGGCAAAGAGACCCAGTACTTC. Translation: CASSYSFGGGKETQYF.

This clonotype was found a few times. CDR3 protein: CASRSTGMGARQYF. CDR3 in DNA: TGTGCCAGCAGAAGTACAGGGATGGGAGCCCGGCAGTACTTC. The genes are TRBV12-3 or TRBV12-4 and TRBJ2-7; the D gene is possibly TRBD1 (6 bases). The CDR3 is 14 amino acids. V lost 6 bases, J lost 9 bases, and 21 bases lay in between.

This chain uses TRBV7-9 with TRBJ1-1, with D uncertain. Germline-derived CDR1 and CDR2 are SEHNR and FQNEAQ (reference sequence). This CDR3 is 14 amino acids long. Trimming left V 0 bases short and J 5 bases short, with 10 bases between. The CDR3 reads CASSLAGLRTEAFF. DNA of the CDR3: TGTGCCAGCAGCTTAGCGGGGTTGCGGACTGAAGCTTTCTTT. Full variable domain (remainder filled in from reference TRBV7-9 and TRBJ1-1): DTGVSQNPRHKITKRGQNVTFRCDPISEHNRLYWYRQTLGQGPEFLTYFQNEAQLEKSRLLSDRFSAERPKGSFSTLEIQRTEQGDSAMYLCASSLAGLRTEAFFGQGTRLTVV.

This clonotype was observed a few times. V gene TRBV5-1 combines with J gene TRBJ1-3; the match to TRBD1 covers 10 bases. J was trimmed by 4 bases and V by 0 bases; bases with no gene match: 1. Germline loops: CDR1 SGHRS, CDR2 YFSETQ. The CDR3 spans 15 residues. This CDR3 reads CASSLAGQGGNTIYF. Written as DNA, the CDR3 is TGCGCCAGCAGCTTGGCGGGACAGGGGGGAAACACCATATATTTT. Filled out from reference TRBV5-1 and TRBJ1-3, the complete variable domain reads KAGVTQTPRYLIKTRGQQVTLSCSPISGHRSVSWYQQTPGQGLQFLFEYFSETQRNKGNFPGRFSGRQFSNSRSEMNVSTLELGDSALYLCASSLAGQGGNTIYFGEGSWLTVV.

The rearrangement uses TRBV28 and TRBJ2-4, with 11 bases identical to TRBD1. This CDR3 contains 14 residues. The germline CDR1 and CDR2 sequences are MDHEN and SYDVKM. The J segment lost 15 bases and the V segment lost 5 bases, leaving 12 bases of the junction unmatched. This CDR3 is CASSLDRGRSFWYF. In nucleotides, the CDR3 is TGTGCCAGCAGTCTGGACAGGGGGCGTAGTTTTTGGTACTTC.

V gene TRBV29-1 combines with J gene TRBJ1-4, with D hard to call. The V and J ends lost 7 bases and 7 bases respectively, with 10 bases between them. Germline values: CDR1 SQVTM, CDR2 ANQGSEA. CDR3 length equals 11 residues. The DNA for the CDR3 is TGCAGCGCCCGGACGGGTGAAAAACTGTTTTTT. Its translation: CSARTGEKLFF.

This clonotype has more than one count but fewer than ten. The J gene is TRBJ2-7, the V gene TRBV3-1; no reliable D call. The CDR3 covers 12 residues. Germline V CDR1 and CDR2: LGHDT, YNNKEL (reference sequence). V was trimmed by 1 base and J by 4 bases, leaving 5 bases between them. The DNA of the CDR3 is TGTGCCAGCAGCCAAGCAGGTTACGAGCAGTACTTC. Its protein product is CASSQAGYEQYF.

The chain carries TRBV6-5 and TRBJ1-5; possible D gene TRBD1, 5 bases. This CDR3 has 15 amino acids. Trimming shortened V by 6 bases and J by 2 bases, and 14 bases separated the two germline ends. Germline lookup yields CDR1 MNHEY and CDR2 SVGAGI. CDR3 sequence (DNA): TGTGCCAGCAGAAACTCGGGGGAACGCAATCAGCCCCAGCATTTT. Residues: CASRNSGERNQPQHF.

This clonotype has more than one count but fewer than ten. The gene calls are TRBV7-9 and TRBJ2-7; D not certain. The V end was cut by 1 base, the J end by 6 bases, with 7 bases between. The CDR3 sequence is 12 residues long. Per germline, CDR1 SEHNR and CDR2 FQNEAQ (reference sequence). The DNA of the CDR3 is TGTGCCAGCAGCTTAGAGGTTGGCGAGCAGTACTTC. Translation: CASSLEVGEQYF.

In DNA, the CDR3 is TGCGCCAGCAGCTTCGGGACTAGCGGGAGTGGGAATGAGCAGTTCTTC. Its translation: CASSFGTSGSGNEQFF. This chain uses TRBV5-1 with TRBJ2-1, with 14 bases lining up with TRBD2. Germline-derived CDR1 and CDR2 are SGHRS and YFSETQ. Losses at the gene ends were 2 bases for V and 7 bases for J; bases not matched to a gene: 5. The CDR3 is 16 residues long. Based on the CDR3 plus reference TRBV5-1 and TRBJ2-1, the full variable domain is KAGVTQTPRYLIKTRGQQVTLSCSPISGHRSVSWYQQTPGQGLQFLFEYFSETQRNKGNFPGRFSGRQFSNSRSEMNVSTLELGDSALYLCASSFGTSGSGNEQFFGPGTRLTVL.

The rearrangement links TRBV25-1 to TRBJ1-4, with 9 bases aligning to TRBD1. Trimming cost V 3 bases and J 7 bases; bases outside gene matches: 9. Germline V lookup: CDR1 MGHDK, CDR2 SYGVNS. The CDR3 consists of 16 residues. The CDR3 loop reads CASSDPAGQGFEKLFF. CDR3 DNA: TGTGCCAGCAGTGATCCAGCGGGACAGGGCTTTGAAAAACTGTTTTTT.

The CDR3 sequence is CSAKYSNQPQHF. The CDR3, as DNA: TGCAGTGCTAAATATAGCAATCAGCCCCAGCATTTT. This chain joins TRBV20-1 and TRBJ1-5, with D hard to call. Trimming left V 4 bases short and J 0 bases short, with 4 bases between. Germline CDR1 and CDR2: DFQATT and SNEGSKA (reference sequence). The CDR3 extends over 12 amino acids.

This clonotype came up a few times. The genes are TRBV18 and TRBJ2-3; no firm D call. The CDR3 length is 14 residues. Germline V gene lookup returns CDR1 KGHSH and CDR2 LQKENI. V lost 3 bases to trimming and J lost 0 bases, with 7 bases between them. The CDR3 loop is CASSPSSSTDTQYF. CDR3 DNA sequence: TGTGCCAGCTCACCCTCATCCAGCACAGATACGCAGTATTTT.

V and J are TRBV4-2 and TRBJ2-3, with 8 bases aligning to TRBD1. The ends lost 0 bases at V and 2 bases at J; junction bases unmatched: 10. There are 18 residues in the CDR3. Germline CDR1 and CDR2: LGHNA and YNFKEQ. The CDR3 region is CASSQEGLGTGLTDTQYF. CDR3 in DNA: TGTGCCAGCAGCCAAGAGGGTCTTGGGACAGGACTCACAGATACGCAGTATTTT.

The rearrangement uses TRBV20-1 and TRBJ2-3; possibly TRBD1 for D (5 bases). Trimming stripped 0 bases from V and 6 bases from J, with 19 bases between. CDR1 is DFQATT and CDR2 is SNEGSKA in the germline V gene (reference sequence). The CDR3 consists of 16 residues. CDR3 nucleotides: TGCAGTGCTAGAGATCAAGGTGGAGTAGCAGGGGATACGCAGTATTTT. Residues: CSARDQGGVAGDTQYF.

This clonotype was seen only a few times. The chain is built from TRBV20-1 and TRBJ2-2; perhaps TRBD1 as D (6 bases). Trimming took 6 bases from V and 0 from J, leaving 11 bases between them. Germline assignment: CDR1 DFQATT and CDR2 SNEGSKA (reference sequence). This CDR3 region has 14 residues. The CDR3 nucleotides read TGCAGTGCGCAGGACAGCTCGAACACCGGGGAGCTGTTTTTT. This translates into CSAQDSSNTGELFF.

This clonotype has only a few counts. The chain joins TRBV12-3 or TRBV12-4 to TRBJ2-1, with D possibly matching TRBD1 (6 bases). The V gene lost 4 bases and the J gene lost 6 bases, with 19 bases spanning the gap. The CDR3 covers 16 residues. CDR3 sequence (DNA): TGTGCCAGCAGTTGGTTACAGGGCTGGTCTCTCAATGAGCAGTTCTTC. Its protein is CASSWLQGWSLNEQFF.

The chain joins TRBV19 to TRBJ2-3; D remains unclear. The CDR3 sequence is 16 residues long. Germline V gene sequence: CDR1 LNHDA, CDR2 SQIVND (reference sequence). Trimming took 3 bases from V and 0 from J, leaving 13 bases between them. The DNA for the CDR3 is TGTGCCAGTAGTATCGCGGCTGAAGCTAGCACAGATACGCAGTATTTT. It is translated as CASSIAAEASTDTQYF.

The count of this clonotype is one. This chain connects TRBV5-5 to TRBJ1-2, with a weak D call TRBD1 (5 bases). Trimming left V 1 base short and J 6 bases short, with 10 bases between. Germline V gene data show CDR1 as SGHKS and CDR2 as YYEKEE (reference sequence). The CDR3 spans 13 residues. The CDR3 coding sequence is TGTGCCAGCAGCTTGCAGGGATTCAATGGCTACACCTTC. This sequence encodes CASSLQGFNGYTF.

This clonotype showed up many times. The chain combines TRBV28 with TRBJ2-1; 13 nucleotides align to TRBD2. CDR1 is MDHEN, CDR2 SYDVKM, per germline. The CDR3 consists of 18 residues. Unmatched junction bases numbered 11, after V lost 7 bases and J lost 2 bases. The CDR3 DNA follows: TGTGCCAGCACCTGGTTCACTAGCGGGAGGGGCACCTACAATGAGCAGTTCTTC. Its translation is CASTWFTSGRGTYNEQFF. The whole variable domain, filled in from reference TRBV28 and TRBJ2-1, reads DVKVTQSSRYLVKRTGEKVFLECVQDMDHENMFWYRQDPGLGLRLIYFSYDVKMKEKGDIPEGYSVSREKKERFSLILESASTNQTSMYLCASTWFTSGRGTYNEQFFGPGTRLTVL.

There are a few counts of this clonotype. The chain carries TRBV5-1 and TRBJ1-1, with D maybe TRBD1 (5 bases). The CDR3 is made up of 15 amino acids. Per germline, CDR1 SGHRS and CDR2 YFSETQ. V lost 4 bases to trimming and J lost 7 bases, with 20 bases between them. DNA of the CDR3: TGCGCCAGCAGCCTCGAGGGGATTTCAGGGTTTGAAGCTTTCTTT. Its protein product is CASSLEGISGFEAFF.

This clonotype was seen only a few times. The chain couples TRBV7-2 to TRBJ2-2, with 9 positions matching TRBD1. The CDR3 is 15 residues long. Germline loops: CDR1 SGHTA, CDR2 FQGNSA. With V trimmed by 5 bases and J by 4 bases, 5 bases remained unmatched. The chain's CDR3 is CASSTYRGLTGELFF. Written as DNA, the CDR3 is TGTGCCAGCAGCACGTACAGGGGGCTCACCGGGGAGCTGTTTTTT.

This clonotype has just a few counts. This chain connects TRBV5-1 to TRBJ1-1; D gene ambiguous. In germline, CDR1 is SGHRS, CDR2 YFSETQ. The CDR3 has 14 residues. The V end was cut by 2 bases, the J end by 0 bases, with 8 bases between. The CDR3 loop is CASSFTPMNTEAFF. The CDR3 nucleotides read TGCGCCAGCAGCTTTACCCCCATGAACACTGAAGCTTTCTTT.

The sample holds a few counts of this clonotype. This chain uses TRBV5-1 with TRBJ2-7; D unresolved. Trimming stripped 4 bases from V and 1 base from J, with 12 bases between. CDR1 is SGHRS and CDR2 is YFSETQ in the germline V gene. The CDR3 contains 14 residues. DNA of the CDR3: TGCGCCAGCAGCAAATCTTCCGATTCCTACGAGCAGTACTTC. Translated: CASSKSSDSYEQYF.

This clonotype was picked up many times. The CDR3 DNA reads TGTGCCAGCAGAGGGGACTTCTTGGTAAATTCACCCCTCCACTTT. Its protein product is CASRGDFLVNSPLHF. The chain carries TRBV2 and TRBJ1-6; tentatively, D is TRBD1 (5 bases). V shed 6 bases and J shed 7 bases, with 16 bases lying between them. The CDR3 contains 15 residues. The germline CDR1 and CDR2 sequences are SNHLY and FYNNEI.

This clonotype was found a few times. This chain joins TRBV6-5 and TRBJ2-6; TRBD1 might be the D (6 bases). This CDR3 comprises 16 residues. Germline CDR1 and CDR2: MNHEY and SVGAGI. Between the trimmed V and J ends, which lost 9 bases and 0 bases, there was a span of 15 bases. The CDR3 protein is CASKEGQLSGANVLTF. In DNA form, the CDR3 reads TGTGCCAGTAAGGAAGGACAGCTCTCTGGGGCCAACGTCCTGACTTTC.

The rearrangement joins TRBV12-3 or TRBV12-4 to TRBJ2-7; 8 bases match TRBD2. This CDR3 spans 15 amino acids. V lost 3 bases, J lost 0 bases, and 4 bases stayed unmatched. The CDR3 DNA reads TGTGCCAGCAGTTTTTCAGCGGGAGCCTCCTACGAGCAGTACTTC. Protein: CASSFSAGASYEQYF.